This T cell receptor beta chain originates from a study of monozygotic twins with inflammatory bowel disease. TCRdb reanalyzed the 5' RACE reads, giving one entry per CDR3 protein sequence and no DNA. Its table lists over 150,000 distinct CDR3 sequences. The CDR3 loop spans 12 amino acids. From germline, CDR1 is LGHNT and CDR2 FRNRAP. This receptor was taken from a human donor with ulcerative colitis or Crohn's disease, or a healthy co-twin of an affected twin (not recorded which). V gene TRBV12-5 combines with J gene TRBJ2-7; no DNA is available, so the TRBD1 call from TCRdb remains unchecked. The sample taken for sequencing was blood. CDR3 region: CASLRDTDEQYF. Full variable domain (rest looked up from reference TRBV12-5 and TRBJ2-7): DARVTQTPRHKVTEMGQEVTMRCQPILGHNTVFWYRQTMMQGLELLAYFRNRAPLDDSGMPKDRFSAEMPDATLATLKIQPSEPRDSAVYFCASLRDTDEQYFGPGTRLTVT.